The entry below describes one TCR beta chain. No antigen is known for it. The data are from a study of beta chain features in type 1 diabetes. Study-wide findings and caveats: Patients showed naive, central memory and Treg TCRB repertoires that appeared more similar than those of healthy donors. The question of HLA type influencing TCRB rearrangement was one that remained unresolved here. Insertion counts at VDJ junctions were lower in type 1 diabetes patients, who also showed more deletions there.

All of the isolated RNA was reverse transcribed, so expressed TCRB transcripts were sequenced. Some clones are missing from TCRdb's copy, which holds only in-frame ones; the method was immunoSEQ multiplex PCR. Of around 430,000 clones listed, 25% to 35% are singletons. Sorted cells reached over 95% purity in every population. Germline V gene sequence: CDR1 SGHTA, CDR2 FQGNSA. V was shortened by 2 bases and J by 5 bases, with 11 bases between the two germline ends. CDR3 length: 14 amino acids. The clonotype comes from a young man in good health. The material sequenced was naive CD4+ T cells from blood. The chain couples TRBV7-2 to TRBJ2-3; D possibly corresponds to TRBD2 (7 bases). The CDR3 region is CASSLSGGGDTQYF. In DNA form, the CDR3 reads TGTGCCAGCAGCTTATCGGGGGGCGGAGATACGCAGTATTTT. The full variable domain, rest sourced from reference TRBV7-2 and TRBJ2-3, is GAGVSQSPSNKVTEKGKDVELRCDPISGHTALYWYRQSLGQGLEFLIYFQGNSAPDKSGLPSDRFSAERTGGSVSTLTIQRTQQEDSAVYLCASSLSGGGDTQYFGPGTRLTVL.